The sequence of this T cell receptor (beta chain) was determined in a study of spatial heterogeneity in lung cancer. Study-wide context: Detection consistently captured more beta-chain sequences than alpha-chain sequences. An average of more than ten raw reads was observed per unique TCR and UMI combination. Study conclusions and caveats: Blood carried ubiquitous expanded tumor TCRs more at resection than follow-up.

Each TCR cDNA molecule bore a unique molecular identifier. TCRdb used MiXCR to reprocess the 5' RACE reads, holding one entry per CDR3 protein. Among roughly 39,000 distinct CDR3 sequences listed, roughly 5.2% were seen once. Sample time point: sample taken at primary tumor resection. Whole RNA came from tumor, nontumor lung or frozen PBMC and was sequenced without being sorted. This clonotype showed up many times. Its matching antigen is unknown. The CDR3 is 13 amino acids. The V end lost 1 base, the J end lost 9 bases, and 8 bases lay between the germline ends. The germline V gene encodes CDR1 SGHRS and CDR2 YFSETQ.

The genes are TRBV5-1 and TRBJ1-6; D is unclear. This material consisted of PBMCs, taken at surgery. The clonotype originates from a male donor with early-stage non-small cell lung cancer. For the CDR3, the DNA is TGCGCCAGCAGCTTGAATGCGGGTTCACCCCTCCACTTT. Translating it yields CASSLNAGSPLHF.